This TCR beta chain originates from a study of cytomegalovirus exposure and HLA in healthy donors. V was pared by 0 bases and J by 3 bases, with 13 bases of the junction left unmatched. Germline CDR1 LNHNV, CDR2 YYDKDF (reference sequence). CDR3 length equals 20 residues. PCR employed 60 Vbeta and 13 Jbeta primers. The assay was immunoSEQ multiplex PCR, and TCRdb's table has in-frame clones only and misses some. This sample's clone table lists about 130,000 clones. The V call is TRBV15, the J call TRBJ1-5; 11 bases match TRBD1. Sequenced material: PBMCs. The sequence was obtained from a woman in her 40s in good health and CMV-seropositive. The CDR3 sequence is CATSRDGPGQGGLDNQPQHF. The DNA for the CDR3 is TGTGCCACCAGCAGAGATGGCCCGGGACAGGGGGGACTCGACAATCAGCCCCAGCATTTT.